This T cell receptor (beta chain) was sequenced for a study of CD8+ T cells in alopecia areata. Study overall: Dosing spanned 6 to 18 months on tofacitinib, then 6 months off drug.

This clone was counted only a few times. Once RNA had been extracted, it was reverse transcribed into cDNA to act as the sequencing template. Sequencing was performed with immunoSEQ multiplex PCR; in TCRdb, only in-frame clones are kept and a portion is missing. Among 140,000 or so clones listed, about 51% were seen once. In germline, CDR1 is SEHNR, CDR2 FQNEAQ (reference sequence). Trimming took 3 bases from V and 4 from J, leaving 12 bases between them. The CDR3 contains 14 residues. This chain connects TRBV7-9 to TRBJ2-5; no reliable D call. Sequencing used CD4+ T cells sorted from blood, obtained at week 0. The receptor comes from a human donor with alopecia areata. CDR3 nucleotides: TGTGCCAGCAGCTTGGACCACTTCGGAGAGACCCAGTACTTC. It is translated as CASSLDHFGETQYF.